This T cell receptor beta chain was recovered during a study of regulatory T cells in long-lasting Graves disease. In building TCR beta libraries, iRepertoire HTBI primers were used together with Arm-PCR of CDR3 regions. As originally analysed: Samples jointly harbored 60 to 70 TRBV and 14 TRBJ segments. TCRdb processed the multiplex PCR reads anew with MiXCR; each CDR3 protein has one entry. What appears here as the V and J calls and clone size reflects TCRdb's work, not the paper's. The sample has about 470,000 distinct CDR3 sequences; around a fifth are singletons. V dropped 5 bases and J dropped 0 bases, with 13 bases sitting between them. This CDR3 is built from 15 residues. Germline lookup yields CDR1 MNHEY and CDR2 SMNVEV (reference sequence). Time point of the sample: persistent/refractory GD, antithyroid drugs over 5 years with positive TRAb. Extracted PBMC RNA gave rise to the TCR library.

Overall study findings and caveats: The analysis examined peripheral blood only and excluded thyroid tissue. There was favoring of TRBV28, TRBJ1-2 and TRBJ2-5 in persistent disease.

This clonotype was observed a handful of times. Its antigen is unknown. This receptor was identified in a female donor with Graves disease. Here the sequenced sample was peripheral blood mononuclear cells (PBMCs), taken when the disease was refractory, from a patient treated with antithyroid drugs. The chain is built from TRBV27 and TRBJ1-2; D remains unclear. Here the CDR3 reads CASSLSLGSNYGYTF. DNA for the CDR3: TGTGCCAGCAGTCTAAGCCTGGGGTCTAACTATGGCTACACCTTC.